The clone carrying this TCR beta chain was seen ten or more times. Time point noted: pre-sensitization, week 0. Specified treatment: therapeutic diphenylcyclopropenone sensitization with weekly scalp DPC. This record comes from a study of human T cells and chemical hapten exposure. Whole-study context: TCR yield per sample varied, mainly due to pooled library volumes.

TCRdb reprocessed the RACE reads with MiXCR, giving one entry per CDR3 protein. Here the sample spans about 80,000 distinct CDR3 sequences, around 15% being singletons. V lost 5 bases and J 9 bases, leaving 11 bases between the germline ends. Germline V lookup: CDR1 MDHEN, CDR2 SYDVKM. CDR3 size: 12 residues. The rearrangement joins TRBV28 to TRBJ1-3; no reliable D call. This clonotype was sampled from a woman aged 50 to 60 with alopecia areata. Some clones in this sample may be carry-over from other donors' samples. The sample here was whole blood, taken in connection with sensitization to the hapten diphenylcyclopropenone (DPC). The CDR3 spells CASSPHGGTIYF. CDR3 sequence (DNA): TGTGCCAGCAGTCCTCATGGTGGCACCATATATTTT.